The clone carrying this T cell receptor (beta chain) was detected once. These data come from a study of OX40 agonist ivuxolimab in advanced cancers. Study summary: Eligibility rules accepted prior anti-PD-1, anti-PD-L1 or anti-CTLA-4 therapy, and around 44% had some.

Germline CDR1 is SGHRS and CDR2 is YFSETQ. The CDR3 contains 15 residues. The V and J ends lost 1 base and 5 bases, in that order; junction bases with no gene match: 2. Exclusion applied to patients with autoimmune disease history or systemic immunosuppression. Libraries were prepared by immunoSEQ multiplex PCR; TCRdb keeps only in-frame clonotypes and omits some of them. The sample consists of about 77,000 clones, roughly 86% of them appearing once. The source was CD4+ or CD8+ T cells sorted from blood, collected in a trial of the OX40 agonist ivuxolimab. The chain employs TRBV5-1 and TRBJ2-5; 13 bases fit TRBD2. The receptor comes from an adult with an advanced solid tumor such as melanoma, head and neck, liver or kidney cancer. CDR3 DNA sequence: TGCGCCAGCAGCTTGACTAGCGGGGGGGGTGAGACCCAGTACTTC. The encoded protein is CASSLTSGGGETQYF.